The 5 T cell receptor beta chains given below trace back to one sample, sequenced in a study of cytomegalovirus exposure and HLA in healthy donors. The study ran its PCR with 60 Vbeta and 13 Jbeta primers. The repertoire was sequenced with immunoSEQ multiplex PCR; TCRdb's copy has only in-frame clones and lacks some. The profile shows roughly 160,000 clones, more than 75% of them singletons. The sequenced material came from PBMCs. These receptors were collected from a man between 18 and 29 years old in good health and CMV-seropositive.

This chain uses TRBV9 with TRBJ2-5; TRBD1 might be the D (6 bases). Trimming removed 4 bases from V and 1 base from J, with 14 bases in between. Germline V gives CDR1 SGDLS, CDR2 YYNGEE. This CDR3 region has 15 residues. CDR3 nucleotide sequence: TGTGCCAGCAGCCCATTCAGGGGTCTCCAAGAGACCCAGTACTTC. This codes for CASSPFRGLQETQYF.

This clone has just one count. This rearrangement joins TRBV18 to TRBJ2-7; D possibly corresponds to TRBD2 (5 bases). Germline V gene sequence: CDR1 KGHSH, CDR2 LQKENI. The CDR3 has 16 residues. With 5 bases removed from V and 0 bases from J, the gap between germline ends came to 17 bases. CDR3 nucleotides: TGTGCCAGCTCAGGAGGACTCCAGGTAGCCTCCTACGAGCAGTACTTC. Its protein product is CASSGGLQVASYEQYF.

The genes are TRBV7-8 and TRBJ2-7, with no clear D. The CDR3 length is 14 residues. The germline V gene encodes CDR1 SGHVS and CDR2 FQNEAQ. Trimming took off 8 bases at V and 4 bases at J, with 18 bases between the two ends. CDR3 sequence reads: CASGPGLFPYEQYF. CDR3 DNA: TGTGCCAGCGGCCCAGGATTGTTTCCATACGAGCAGTACTTC.

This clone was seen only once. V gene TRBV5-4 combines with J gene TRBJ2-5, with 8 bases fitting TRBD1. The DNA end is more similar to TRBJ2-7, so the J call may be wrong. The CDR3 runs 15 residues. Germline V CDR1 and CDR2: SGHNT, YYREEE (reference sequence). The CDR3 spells CASSFRTGKTYEQYF. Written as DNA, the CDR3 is TGTGCCAGCAGCTTTCGGACAGGGAAAACCTACGAGCAGTACTTC.

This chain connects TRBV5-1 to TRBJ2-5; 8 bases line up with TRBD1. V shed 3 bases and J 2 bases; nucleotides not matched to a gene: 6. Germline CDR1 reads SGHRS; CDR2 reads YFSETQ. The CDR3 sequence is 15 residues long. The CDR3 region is CASSSGTGRQETQYF. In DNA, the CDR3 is TGCGCCAGCAGCTCCGGGACAGGAAGACAAGAGACCCAGTACTTC. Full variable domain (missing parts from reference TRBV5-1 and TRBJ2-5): KAGVTQTPRYLIKTRGQQVTLSCSPISGHRSVSWYQQTPGQGLQFLFEYFSETQRNKGNFPGRFSGRQFSNSRSEMNVSTLELGDSALYLCASSSGTGRQETQYFGPGTRLLVL.